This T cell receptor beta chain was identified in a study of blood T cell repertoires in COVID-19. In the study overall: Both acute and convalescent COVID-19 samples were obtained from the United States, Italy and Spain. T cells, B-cell-depleted T cells, or PBMCs supplied cDNA or gDNA.

Generated by immunoSEQ multiplex PCR, the TCRdb table keeps only in-frame clones and is missing some. The sample lists 650,000 to 800,000 clones; 75% to 90% were seen once. Trimming shortened V by 0 bases and J by 3 bases, and 8 bases separated the two germline ends. Germline lookup yields CDR1 SGHVS and CDR2 FQNEAQ. The CDR3 has 14 residues. The specimen sequenced was peripheral blood. The chain couples TRBV7-8 to TRBJ1-1; possible D gene TRBD1, 6 bases. This TCR was sampled from a young woman with acute or convalescent COVID-19. CDR3 coding DNA: TGTGCCAGCAGCTTAGCGGGGGCGGACACTGAAGCTTTCTTT. Protein: CASSLAGADTEAFF.